Shown below are 8 T cell receptor beta chains from a single sample sequenced in a study of blood T cell repertoires in COVID-19 (dated by TCRdb to 2020 to 2021). Library preparation employed the immunoSEQ multiplex PCR assay. The table was pulled from immuneACCESS by TCRdb, which kept in-frame rearrangements only. Such tables lose some clones; where checked, under half of the loss comes from unresolved V genes, and the rest has no known cause. Across this sample there are roughly 200,000 clones, with 75% to 90% seen only once. 1.2% of the sample is taken by the ten largest. The source material was PBMCs or T cells enriched from blood (not recorded which). The receptors were sampled from a man in his thirties or forties who had recovered from COVID-19.

V and J are TRBV7-9 and TRBJ2-1, with 10 bases lining up with TRBD2. The CDR3 is 16 amino acids. Per germline, CDR1 SEHNR and CDR2 FQNEAQ (reference sequence). V lost 6 bases to trimming and J lost 7 bases; unmatched junction nucleotides: 12. This chain's CDR3 is CASSSAGGPSVNEQFF. The CDR3 DNA sequence: TGTGCCAGCAGTTCAGCGGGGGGGCCGTCGGTTAATGAGCAGTTCTTC. The full variable domain, completed using reference TRBV7-9 and TRBJ2-1, is DTGVSQNPRHKITKRGQNVTFRCDPISEHNRLYWYRQTLGQGPEFLTYFQNEAQLEKSRLLSDRFSAERPKGSFSTLEIQRTEQGDSAMYLCASSSAGGPSVNEQFFGPGTRLTVL.

The J gene is TRBJ1-2, the V gene TRBV6-5; 9 bases match TRBD1. Germline CDR1 reads MNHEY; CDR2 reads SVGAGI. V lost 4 bases to trimming and J lost 2 bases; unmatched junction nucleotides: 5. CDR3 length: 15 residues. The CDR3 spells CASSFTGGANYGYTF. The CDR3 nucleotides are TGTGCCAGCAGTTTCACAGGGGGCGCGAACTATGGCTACACCTTC.

The CDR3 region is CASHGGINTGELFF. The CDR3 nucleotides are TGTGCCAGCCACGGGGGGATCAACACCGGGGAGCTGTTTTTT. The J gene is TRBJ2-2, the V gene TRBV18; 7 nucleotides match TRBD2. CDR1 and CDR2 from the germline V gene are KGHSH and LQKENI. The CDR3 totals 14 residues. With 8 bases clipped from V and 2 bases from J, the junction kept 5 bases outside the gene matches.

J is TRBJ2-1 and V is TRBV9, with TRBD2 matching 10 bases. The CDR3 length is 16 residues. V trimming: 3 bases; J trimming: 0 bases; junction bases outside the gene matches: 3. Germline V gives CDR1 SGDLS, CDR2 YYNGEE. DNA for the CDR3: TGTGCCAGCAGCGAATCTAGCGGGGGCTCCTACAATGAGCAGTTCTTC. Its translation is CASSESSGGSYNEQFF.

CDR3 sequence (DNA): TGTGCCAGCAGCTTAGTTGGGACAGGGGTAGTCGAGCAGTACTTC. It encodes CASSLVGTGVVEQYF. The chain has TRBV7-8 and TRBJ2-7, with 10 bases identical to TRBD1. Germline assignment: CDR1 SGHVS and CDR2 FQNEAQ. V lost 1 base to trimming and J lost 6 bases; unmatched junction nucleotides: 6. This CDR3 region has 15 residues.

The chain joins TRBV5-5 to TRBJ2-3; maybe TRBD2 (5 bases). CDR1 and CDR2 from the germline V gene are SGHKS and YYEKEE (reference sequence). CDR3 length: 15 amino acids. The V gene lost 2 bases and the J gene lost 0 bases, with 10 bases spanning the gap. The CDR3, as DNA: TGTGCCAGCAGCTTAAGCGGCCCTAGCACAGATACGCAGTATTTT. Translation gives CASSLSGPSTDTQYF.

CDR3 in amino acids: CASSLTTLDRGRAGELFF. The CDR3 region has the DNA TGTGCCAGCAGCCTCACTACCCTAGACAGGGGGCGGGCCGGGGAGCTGTTTTTT. The rearrangement joins TRBV13 to TRBJ2-2; 10 bases map to TRBD1. With V trimmed by 5 bases and J by 6 bases, 15 bases remained unmatched. Germline V gene data show CDR1 as PRHDT and CDR2 as FYEKMQ (reference sequence). The CDR3 is 18 amino acids.

The chain joins TRBV30 to TRBJ1-5; perhaps TRBD1 as D (6 bases). The ends were cut back, 3 bases at V and 6 bases at J, with 15 bases in the middle. CDR1 and CDR2 from the germline V gene are GTSNPN and SVGIG (reference sequence). The CDR3 has 14 residues. The CDR3 nucleotides are TGTGCCTGGAGCACACAGGGCGCGTTTCAGCCCCAGCATTTT. It is translated as CAWSTQGAFQPQHF. The whole variable domain, remainder taken from reference TRBV30 and TRBJ1-5, is SQTIHQWPATLVQPVGSPLSLECTVEGTSNPNLYWYRQAAGRGLQLLFYSVGIGQISSEVPQNLSASRPQDRQFILSSKKLLLSDSGFYLCAWSTQGAFQPQHFGDGTRLSIL.